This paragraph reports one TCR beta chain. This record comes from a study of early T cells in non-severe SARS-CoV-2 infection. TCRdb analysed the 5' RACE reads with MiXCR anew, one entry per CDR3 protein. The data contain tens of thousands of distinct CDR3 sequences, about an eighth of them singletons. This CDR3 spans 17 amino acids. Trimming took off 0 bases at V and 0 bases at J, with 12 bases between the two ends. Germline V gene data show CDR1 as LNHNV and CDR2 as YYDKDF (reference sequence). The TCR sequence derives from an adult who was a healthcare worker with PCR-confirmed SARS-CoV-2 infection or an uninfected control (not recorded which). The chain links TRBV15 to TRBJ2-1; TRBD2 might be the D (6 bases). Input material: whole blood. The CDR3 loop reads CATSRDWVGSSYNEQFF. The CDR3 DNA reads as TGTGCCACCAGCAGAGATTGGGTCGGGAGCTCCTACAATGAGCAGTTCTTC.